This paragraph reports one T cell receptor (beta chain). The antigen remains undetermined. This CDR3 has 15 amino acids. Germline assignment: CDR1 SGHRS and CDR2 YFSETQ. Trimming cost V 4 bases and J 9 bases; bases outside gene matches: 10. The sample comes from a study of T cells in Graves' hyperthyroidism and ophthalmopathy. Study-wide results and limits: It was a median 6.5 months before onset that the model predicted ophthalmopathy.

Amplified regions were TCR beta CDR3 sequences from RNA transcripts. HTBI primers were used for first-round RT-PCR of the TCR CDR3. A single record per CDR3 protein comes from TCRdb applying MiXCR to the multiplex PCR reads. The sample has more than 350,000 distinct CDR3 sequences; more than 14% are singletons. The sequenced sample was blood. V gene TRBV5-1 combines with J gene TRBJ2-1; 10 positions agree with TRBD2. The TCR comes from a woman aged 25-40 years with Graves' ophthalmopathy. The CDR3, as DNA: TGCGCCAGCAGCCGGACTAGCGGACTTCGGGGTGAGCAGTTCTTC. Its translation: CASSRTSGLRGEQFF.